Each of the 10 T cell receptor beta chains below was sequenced from the same sample in a study of blood T cell repertoires in COVID-19 (dated by TCRdb to 2020 to 2021). The receptor library was made with the immunoSEQ multiplex PCR assay. The table comes from immuneACCESS by way of TCRdb, which keeps in-frame sequences with V and J called. Part of the clones is missing from these tables; in studies checked, under half for an unresolved V gene and the rest for unknown reasons. This sample has 330,000 or so clones in its table, and about 92% of those were observed once. The leading ten clones occupy 18% of the sample. The material sequenced was PBMCs or T cells enriched from blood (not recorded which). The receptors derive from a woman aged 25 to 45 who had recovered from COVID-19.

This chain connects TRBV4-3 to TRBJ2-7; TRBD2 is a possible D gene (6 bases). Looked up from germline, CDR1 is LGHNA and CDR2 is YSLEER. V lost 0 bases to trimming and J lost 3 bases, with 12 bases between them. This CDR3 is built from 15 residues. CDR3 in DNA: TGCGCCAGCAGCCAAGATCGGGACTCTCGCTACGAGCAGTACTTC. Translation gives CASSQDRDSRYEQYF.

The chain recombines TRBV15 with TRBJ2-5; D unresolved. From germline, CDR1 is LNHNV and CDR2 YYDKDF (reference sequence). The length of the CDR3 is 13 residues. V lost 3 bases and J 0 bases, leaving 5 bases between the germline ends. The CDR3 DNA reads as TGTGCCACCAGCAGCGGGTACCAAGAGACCCAGTACTTC. Translated: CATSSGYQETQYF.

The chain carries TRBV29-1 and TRBJ2-4, with TRBD1 matching 8 bases. The CDR3 consists of 14 residues. The ends lost 3 bases at V and 7 bases at J; junction bases unmatched: 8. Per germline, CDR1 SQVTM and CDR2 ANQGSEA. The CDR3 loop reads CSVDGQGAGNIQYF. CDR3 sequence (DNA): TGCAGCGTTGACGGGCAGGGGGCCGGGAACATTCAGTACTTC.

This chain uses TRBV13 with TRBJ2-1; D not certain. This CDR3 has 13 amino acids. From germline, CDR1 is PRHDT and CDR2 FYEKMQ (reference sequence). The V end lost 3 bases, the J end lost 6 bases, and 9 bases lay between the germline ends. The DNA for the CDR3 is TGTGCCAGCAGCTTCGCCTTGGCCAATGAGCAGTTCTTC. Protein: CASSFALANEQFF.

The genes are TRBV28 and TRBJ1-6, with a possible D match to TRBD1 (5 bases). CDR1 is MDHEN, CDR2 SYDVKM, per germline. This CDR3 has 14 residues. V lost 6 bases to trimming and J lost 5 bases, with 11 bases between them. The DNA for the CDR3 is TGTGCCAGCAGATGGGGGGACCATAATTCACCCCTCCACTTT. It specifies CASRWGDHNSPLHF.

This rearrangement joins TRBV6-2 or TRBV6-3 to TRBJ2-1; 12 bases agree with TRBD2. CDR3 size: 15 residues. Germline CDR1 and CDR2: MNHEY and SVGEGT. V gave up 4 bases and J gave up 7 bases; unmatched junction bases: 5. In DNA form, the CDR3 reads TGTGCCAGCAGTTGGTGGACTAGCGGGACTAATGAGCAGTTCTTC. Its protein is CASSWWTSGTNEQFF.

The count of this clone is one. V and J are TRBV28 and TRBJ1-5, with D perhaps TRBD1 (5 bases). With 4 bases removed from V and 3 bases from J, the gap between germline ends came to 16 bases. This CDR3 comprises 16 residues. The germline CDR1 and CDR2 sequences are MDHEN and SYDVKM. The CDR3 DNA follows: TGTGCCAGCAGTTCCATGGGGGGAAGGGACAATCAGCCCCAGCATTTT. Translating it yields CASSSMGGRDNQPQHF.

This clone has a handful of counts. The chain links TRBV5-1 to TRBJ2-7; 7 bases line up with TRBD1. In germline, CDR1 is SGHRS, CDR2 YFSETQ. The V segment lost 1 base and the J segment 3 bases; nucleotides outside the gene matches: 4. The CDR3 has 14 residues. The CDR3 DNA follows: TGCGCCAGCAGCTTGACCCACAGGGGCTACGAGCAGTACTTC. Amino acids: CASSLTHRGYEQYF.

The V and J genes are TRBV7-8 and TRBJ1-6; a possible D gene is TRBD1 (5 bases). The CDR3 spans 15 residues. Trimming took off 1 base at V and 7 bases at J, with 11 bases between the two ends. Germline lookup yields CDR1 SGHVS and CDR2 FQNEAQ. CDR3 protein: CASSLVRGLNSPLHF. DNA of the CDR3: TGTGCCAGCAGCTTAGTAAGGGGCCTAAATTCACCCCTCCACTTT.

V and J are TRBV7-3 and TRBJ2-5; 9 nucleotides line up with TRBD1. The CDR3 runs to 15 residues. V trimming: 5 bases; J trimming: 2 bases; junction bases outside the gene matches: 6. Germline V gene sequence: CDR1 SGHTA, CDR2 FQGTGA. The CDR3: CASSRQGDTQETQYF. The CDR3, as DNA: TGTGCCAGCAGCCGACAGGGGGACACTCAAGAGACCCAGTACTTC.